Listed here are 24 T cell receptor beta chains from one sample, sequenced in a study of blood T cell repertoires in COVID-19. Using immunoSEQ multiplex PCR, the repertoire was profiled, and TCRdb retains in-frame clones only, with some absent. The sample lists a few hundred thousand clones, 80% to 90% occurring once. Sequencing was performed on PBMCs or T cells enriched from blood (not recorded which). The source of these receptors is a young man who had recovered from COVID-19.

This clone was recorded once. This rearrangement joins TRBV24-1 to TRBJ2-7, with 7 bases lining up with TRBD2. CDR1 and CDR2 from the germline V gene are KGHDR and SFDVKD. V shed 5 bases, J shed 4 bases, and the junction held 4 bases outside the gene matches. The CDR3 extends over 13 amino acids. CDR3 protein: CATSAGEGYEQYF. The CDR3 DNA sequence: TGTGCCACCAGTGCGGGGGAGGGATACGAGCAGTACTTC.

This clone was found a few times. The V and J genes are TRBV2 and TRBJ2-7, with TRBD1 as a possible D gene (5 bases). The CDR3 spans 13 residues. Per germline, CDR1 SNHLY and CDR2 FYNNEI. The V and J ends lost 6 bases and 6 bases respectively, with 15 bases between them. CDR3 nucleotide sequence: TGTGCCAGCAGGTATGACAGAAACGCCGAGCAGTACTTC. It encodes CASRYDRNAEQYF.

This clone was found once. The chain uses TRBV6-6 and TRBJ1-1; no definite D call. The CDR3 is 15 amino acids. V was clipped by 7 bases and J by 4 bases, with 19 bases between them. Germline V gene lookup returns CDR1 MNHNY and CDR2 SVGAGI (reference sequence). In DNA form, the CDR3 reads TGTGCCAGCACCCCAGGAGGGTCTGCGGGCACTGAAGCTTTCTTT. Translation gives CASTPGGSAGTEAFF.

CDR3 amino acids: CASSLRDREGYEQYF. DNA of the CDR3: TGTGCCAGCAGCCTCCGGGACAGGGAAGGTTACGAGCAGTACTTC. The rearrangement joins TRBV4-2 to TRBJ2-7, with 9 nucleotides matching TRBD1. The trim removed 4 bases at V and 4 bases at J, leaving 8 bases unmatched. This CDR3 comprises 15 residues. Germline-derived CDR1 and CDR2 are LGHNA and YNFKEQ.

Comment on this clone: Within the sample, other DNA sequences also encode this same CDR3. This chain connects TRBV7-6 to TRBJ2-1; TRBD1 is a possible D gene (6 bases). Germline CDR1 SGHVS, CDR2 FNYEAQ. There are 12 residues in the CDR3. The V and J ends lost 4 bases and 9 bases respectively, with 10 bases between them. Here the CDR3 reads CASSYRVGEQFF. DNA of the CDR3: TGTGCCAGCAGCTACAGGGTTGGTGAGCAGTTCTTC.

This rearrangement joins TRBV19 to TRBJ1-5; 8 nucleotides match TRBD1. This CDR3 has 20 residues. V lost 7 bases, J lost 3 bases, and 23 bases stayed unmatched. Germline values: CDR1 LNHDA, CDR2 SQIVND (reference sequence). CDR3 nucleotides: TGTGCCAGTAACATGGGAACCGGGACAGGTGGGCCCACGAACAATCAGCCCCAGCATTTT. Translation gives CASNMGTGTGGPTNNQPQHF.

V gene TRBV18 combines with J gene TRBJ2-3; the match to TRBD1 covers 10 bases. J lost 0 bases, V lost 4 bases, and 4 bases had no gene match. Looked up from germline, CDR1 is KGHSH and CDR2 is LQKENI. CDR3 size: 16 residues. CDR3 DNA sequence: TGTGCCAGCTCACTGCAGGGACAGGGGAGCACAGATACGCAGTATTTT. Its translation: CASSLQGQGSTDTQYF.

The rearrangement joins TRBV15 to TRBJ1-5; TRBD1 matches at 8 bases. J was trimmed by 7 bases and V by 8 bases; bases with no gene match: 13. Germline V gene lookup returns CDR1 LNHNV and CDR2 YYDKDF (reference sequence). CDR3 length: 15 residues. In DNA form, the CDR3 reads TGTGCCACCTCCCAAGACAGGGGCGAGGGGCAGCCCCAGCATTTT. Translating it yields CATSQDRGEGQPQHF.

The V and J genes are TRBV7-8 and TRBJ1-5; 8 nucleotides agree with TRBD1. The V and J ends lost 5 bases and 0 bases, in that order; junction bases with no gene match: 9. Germline V lookup: CDR1 SGHVS, CDR2 FQNEAQ. The CDR3 runs 17 residues. The CDR3 DNA follows: TGTGCCAGCAGCCCGATGGGGCAGGGGGCTAGCAATCAGCCCCAGCATTTT. Translation: CASSPMGQGASNQPQHF.

CDR3 DNA sequence: TGTGCCACCAGTGATTTTGCGGGACAGGGGAAAGAGACCCAGTACTTC. This codes for CATSDFAGQGKETQYF. The V gene is TRBV24-1, the J gene TRBJ2-5; TRBD1 agrees at 10 bases. CDR1 KGHDR and CDR2 SFDVKD come from the germline V gene. The junction had 4 bases not matched to a gene; V was cut back by 1 base and J by 3 bases. CDR3 size: 16 residues.

The rearrangement joins TRBV11-2 to TRBJ2-7; no clear D. CDR1 SGHAT and CDR2 FQNNGV come from the germline V gene. The CDR3 runs 13 residues. The ends were cut back, 4 bases at V and 6 bases at J, with 13 bases in the middle. This CDR3 is CASSSQASGEQYF. In DNA, the CDR3 is TGTGCCAGCAGCTCCCAGGCATCAGGCGAGCAGTACTTC.

Notes on this clone: Other DNA sequences of this sample code for an identical CDR3. The gene calls are TRBV10-3 and TRBJ1-1; 11 bases match TRBD1. The germline CDR1 and CDR2 sequences are ENHRY and SYGVKD. The ends lost 5 bases at V and 3 bases at J; junction bases unmatched: 2. The CDR3 loop spans 14 amino acids. The CDR3 region has the DNA TGTGCCATCAGTCGGGACAGGGGGGACACTGAAGCTTTCTTT. Protein product: CAISRDRGDTEAFF.

This chain uses TRBV11-3 with TRBJ2-1; D is perhaps TRBD2 (6 bases). CDR1 SGHNT and CDR2 YENEEA come from the germline V gene. The CDR3 is 15 amino acids. Trimming removed 4 bases at V and 2 bases at J, with 12 bases between. The CDR3: CASSYQGGPYNEQFF. CDR3 nucleotide sequence: TGTGCCAGCAGCTACCAGGGAGGACCCTACAATGAGCAGTTCTTC.

This clone is medium-sized. V and J are TRBV27 and TRBJ2-7, with D possibly being TRBD1 (5 bases). Trimming shortened V by 3 bases and J by 1 base, and 7 bases separated the two germline ends. CDR3 length: 13 residues. The germline V gene encodes CDR1 MNHEY and CDR2 SMNVEV (reference sequence). The CDR3 nucleotides are TGTGCCAGCAGTTTGACAGTATCCTACGAGCAGTACTTC. This encodes CASSLTVSYEQYF.

This chain joins TRBV21-1 and TRBJ2-2; no check of the table's D call, TRBD1, against the DNA was made. TRBV21-1 is a pseudogene segment. This CDR3 has 18 residues. CDR3 region: CASSKEPGQGGDTGELFF. For the CDR3, the DNA is TGTGCCAGCAGCAAAGAACCCGGACAGGGAGGGGACACCGGGGAGCTGTTTTTT.

This chain uses TRBV11-2 with TRBJ1-2; TRBD1 is a possible D gene (6 bases). Germline values: CDR1 SGHAT, CDR2 FQNNGV. V was trimmed by 2 bases and J by 8 bases, leaving 12 bases between them. This CDR3 comprises 13 residues. CDR3 amino acids: CASSLTQGWGYTF. For the CDR3, the DNA is TGTGCCAGCAGCTTAACCCAGGGGTGGGGCTACACCTTC. The full variable domain, completed using reference TRBV11-2 and TRBJ1-2, is EAGVAQSPRYKIIEKRQSVAFWCNPISGHATLYWYQQILGQGPKLLIQFQNNGVVDDSQLPKDRFSAERLKGVDSTLKIQPAKLEDSAVYLCASSLTQGWGYTFGSGTRLTVV.

The chain is built from TRBV20-1 and TRBJ2-1; 10 positions agree with TRBD1. The V segment lost 8 bases and the J segment 8 bases; nucleotides outside the gene matches: 3. Per germline, CDR1 DFQATT and CDR2 SNEGSKA (reference sequence). The CDR3 consists of 11 residues. This CDR3 reads CSPGQGYEQFF. The CDR3 DNA sequence: TGCAGTCCGGGACAGGGGTATGAGCAGTTCTTC.

The chain uses TRBV7-9 and TRBJ2-1, with a tentative D call TRBD2 (8 bases). The CDR3 contains 18 residues. With 6 bases removed from V and 2 bases from J, the gap between germline ends came to 23 bases. Germline V gene sequence: CDR1 SEHNR, CDR2 FQNEAQ (reference sequence). The CDR3 DNA reads TGTGCCAGCAGTGCGGGACAGAACCCGGGACTAGCCTACAATGAGCAGTTCTTC. Protein sequence: CASSAGQNPGLAYNEQFF.

The rearrangement links TRBV28 to TRBJ2-7, with a weak D call TRBD1 (6 bases). V lost 5 bases and J 5 bases, leaving 16 bases between the germline ends. Germline loops: CDR1 MDHEN, CDR2 SYDVKM. CDR3 length: 14 residues. The chain's CDR3 is CASSPPQGRHEQYF. Here the CDR3 DNA reads TGTGCCAGCAGTCCGCCACAGGGCCGACACGAGCAGTACTTC. Combining the CDR3 with reference TRBV28 and TRBJ2-7 gives the whole variable domain DVKVTQSSRYLVKRTGEKVFLECVQDMDHENMFWYRQDPGLGLRLIYFSYDVKMKEKGDIPEGYSVSREKKERFSLILESASTNQTSMYLCASSPPQGRHEQYFGPGTRLTVT.

The sample holds a few counts of this clone. V gene TRBV19 combines with J gene TRBJ1-6, with a tentative D call TRBD1 (6 bases). The CDR3 loop spans 15 amino acids. With 6 bases removed from V and 0 bases from J, the gap between germline ends came to 9 bases. Germline CDR1 LNHDA, CDR2 SQIVND (reference sequence). The CDR3 region is CASSPDSSYNSPLHF. The CDR3 DNA is TGTGCCAGTAGCCCGGACAGCTCCTATAATTCACCCCTCCACTTT.

The chain couples TRBV14 to TRBJ2-1; 7 bases fit TRBD1. Trimming cost V 4 bases and J 4 bases; bases outside gene matches: 7. The length of the CDR3 is 15 residues. Germline CDR1 reads SGHDN; CDR2 reads FVKESK. CDR3 nucleotides: TGTGCCAGCAGCCGCCTACAGGGGTCGTACAATGAGCAGTTCTTC. It specifies CASSRLQGSYNEQFF.

This sequence joins TRBV7-2 and TRBJ1-6; D is ambiguous. From germline, CDR1 is SGHTA and CDR2 FQGNSA. This CDR3 contains 13 residues. V lost 4 bases, J lost 7 bases, and 8 bases lay in between. CDR3 sequence: CASSSTSNSPLHF. CDR3 coding DNA: TGTGCCAGCAGCTCGACAAGCAATTCACCCCTCCACTTT. The whole variable domain, filled in from reference TRBV7-2 and TRBJ1-6, reads GAGVSQSPSNKVTEKGKDVELRCDPISGHTALYWYRQSLGQGLEFLIYFQGNSAPDKSGLPSDRFSAERTGGSVSTLTIQRTQQEDSAVYLCASSSTSNSPLHFGNGTRLTVT.

This clone was counted once. The chain uses TRBV15 and TRBJ2-1, with D hard to call. V dropped 4 bases and J dropped 7 bases, with 8 bases sitting between them. The CDR3 is 12 residues long. CDR1 is LNHNV, CDR2 YYDKDF, per germline (reference sequence). The CDR3 DNA reads TGTGCCACCAGCACCGGTGCAAATGAGCAGTTCTTC. Protein sequence: CATSTGANEQFF.

The chain combines TRBV5-4 with TRBJ1-2; unclear D gene. Trimming took off 0 bases at V and 5 bases at J, with 11 bases between the two ends. The CDR3 runs 14 residues. The germline V gene encodes CDR1 SGHNT and CDR2 YYREEE (reference sequence). In nucleotides, the CDR3 is TGTGCCAGCAGCTTGGCCGAAGGACTGTATGGCTACACCTTC. Amino acids: CASSLAEGLYGYTF.